The 15 T cell receptor beta chains below all came from one sample that was sequenced in a study of beta chain features in type 1 diabetes. Points from the study as a whole: Moderate but significant shortening of TCRB CDR3s was recorded in all four CD4+ subsets from Type 1 diabetes patients.

Expressed TCRB transcripts were sequenced, since all the RNA that had been isolated was reverse transcribed. This table comes from immunoSEQ multiplex PCR, and its TCRdb copy is limited to in-frame clones, with some not included. The table has about 650,000 clones, about an eighth seen once. These receptors are not linked to any known antigen. Sequenced sample: naive CD4+ T cells from blood. The receptors stem from a man younger than 40 with type 1 diabetes.

This clone was observed a handful of times. DNA for the CDR3: TGCGCCAGCAGCCAGTTCTTAGACAGGGGATCCTACGAGCAGTACTTC. Translating it yields CASSQFLDRGSYEQYF. V usage is TRBV4-1 and J usage is TRBJ2-7; 8 nucleotides align to TRBD1. Germline assignment: CDR1 MGHRA and CDR2 YSYEKL. The length of the CDR3 is 16 residues. The V and J ends lost 3 bases and 1 base, in that order; junction bases with no gene match: 8.

The J gene is TRBJ2-7, the V gene TRBV6-5; 10 positions agree with TRBD1. Germline assignment: CDR1 MNHEY and CDR2 SVGAGI. This CDR3 is 16 amino acids long. The ends lost 0 bases at V and 1 base at J; junction bases unmatched: 3. CDR3 residues: CASSYSGQGVSYEQYF. The CDR3 DNA sequence: TGTGCCAGCAGTTACTCCGGACAGGGGGTTTCCTACGAGCAGTACTTC.

The chain links TRBV28 to TRBJ2-2; tentatively, D is TRBD1 (5 bases). The ends were cut back, 5 bases at V and 4 bases at J, with 8 bases in the middle. CDR1 and CDR2 (germline): MDHEN, SYDVKM. The CDR3 runs to 13 residues. CDR3: CASSTQGTGELFF. The DNA for the CDR3 is TGTGCCAGCAGTACCCAGGGCACCGGGGAGCTGTTTTTT.

Only a few counts were recorded for this clone. The genes are TRBV12-5 and TRBJ2-3, with D perhaps given as TRBD1 or TRBD2 (6 bases each). The CDR3 runs 14 residues. The germline V gene encodes CDR1 LGHNT and CDR2 FRNRAP. Trimming cost V 4 bases and J 8 bases, with 16 bases left between them. CDR3 amino acids: CASGSPGGTTTQYF. CDR3 in DNA: TGTGCTAGTGGTTCCCCCGGGGGCACAACTACGCAGTATTTT.

Regarding this clone: Other nucleotide sequences from this sample produce the same CDR3. The V and J genes are TRBV30 and TRBJ2-5; D not resolved. Per germline, CDR1 GTSNPN and CDR2 SVGIG (reference sequence). V was trimmed by 0 bases and J by 1 base, leaving 6 bases between them. CDR3 length: 13 amino acids. Here the CDR3 reads CAWSVGTQETQYF. The CDR3 nucleotides read TGTGCCTGGAGTGTAGGCACCCAAGAGACCCAGTACTTC.

This clone was observed a few times. V is TRBV7-9 and J is TRBJ2-2; D gene uncertain. V shed 8 bases and J shed 1 base, with 11 bases lying between them. Germline CDR1 and CDR2: SEHNR and FQNEAQ (reference sequence). The CDR3 is 14 amino acids. The CDR3 DNA follows: TGTGCCAGCGTGACTGGCCTGAACACCGGGGAGCTGTTTTTT. Residues: CASVTGLNTGELFF.

Comments on this clone: Other DNA sequences within the sample encode an identical CDR3. The V call is TRBV18, the J call TRBJ2-3; D ambiguous. The CDR3 is 14 amino acids. Germline V lookup: CDR1 KGHSH, CDR2 LQKENI. Trimming stripped 0 bases from V and 1 base from J, with 5 bases between. The CDR3 protein is CASSPPSGTDTQYF. CDR3 nucleotides: TGTGCCAGCTCACCACCCTCAGGCACAGATACGCAGTATTTT.

Points on this clone: The same CDR3 can be traced to other DNA sequences in this sample. The chain is built from TRBV5-1 and TRBJ2-7; D not certain. Germline loops: CDR1 SGHRS, CDR2 YFSETQ. Trimming took 0 bases from V and 1 from J, leaving 5 bases between them. The CDR3 consists of 13 residues. The CDR3 DNA sequence: TGCGCCAGCAGCTTGGGGCAGTCCTACGAGCAGTACTTC. Amino acids: CASSLGQSYEQYF.

This clone was seen more than once but under ten times. Other nucleotide sequences in the sample specify the same CDR3. The V call is TRBV6-5, the J call TRBJ1-5, with TRBD1 as a possible D gene (5 bases). The CDR3 runs to 16 residues. The germline V gene has CDR1 MNHEY and CDR2 SVGAGI. Trimming took off 0 bases at V and 2 bases at J, with 11 bases between the two ends. In nucleotides, the CDR3 is TGTGCCAGCAGTTACTCGAAAAGGGGAGGCAATCAGCCCCAGCATTTT. It specifies CASSYSKRGGNQPQHF.

This clone was counted only a few times. The chain carries TRBV9 and TRBJ1-6, with 7 bases lining up with TRBD1. With 0 bases clipped from V and 1 base from J, the junction kept 4 bases outside the gene matches. CDR3 length: 17 residues. From germline, CDR1 is SGDLS and CDR2 YYNGEE. CDR3 in amino acids: CASSVGRGQSYNSPLHF. The CDR3 nucleotides read TGTGCCAGCAGCGTAGGAAGGGGGCAGTCCTATAATTCACCCCTCCACTTT.

The chain carries TRBV30 and TRBJ1-2, with a weak D call TRBD1 (5 bases). Per the germline V gene, CDR1 is GTSNPN and CDR2 is SVGIG (reference sequence). CDR3 length: 14 amino acids. V lost 1 base and J lost 6, with 15 bases in between. CDR3 sequence: CAWSGGSFRDGYTF. In nucleotides, the CDR3 is TGTGCCTGGAGTGGGGGGTCTTTTCGGGATGGCTACACCTTC.

The chain couples TRBV7-2 to TRBJ1-2, with TRBD1 identical over 7 bases. The CDR3 is made up of 12 amino acids. The germline V gene encodes CDR1 SGHTA and CDR2 FQGNSA. After removal of 5 bases from V and 8 bases from J, the junction contained 5 bases not matched to a gene. The CDR3 DNA reads TGTGCCAGCAGCCCGGACAGGCTCGGCTACACCTTC. Translating it yields CASSPDRLGYTF.

This clone was observed a handful of times. This chain links TRBV28 with TRBJ2-4; tentative D call: TRBD1 (6 bases). Trimming left V 4 bases short and J 0 bases short, with 13 bases between. Germline-derived CDR1 and CDR2 are MDHEN and SYDVKM. The CDR3 loop spans 16 amino acids. Here the CDR3 DNA reads TGTGCCAGCAGTTCGGCAGGGGCCCCAGCCAAAAACATTCAGTACTTC. Its translation is CASSSAGAPAKNIQYF.

The sample holds a few counts of this clone. The J gene is TRBJ1-1, the V gene TRBV7-2; 7 bases fit TRBD1. The CDR3 has 17 residues. J gave up 0 bases and V 4 bases, and 11 bases lay outside the gene matches. CDR1 is SGHTA, CDR2 FQGNSA, per germline. The CDR3: CASSYDTATGLNTEAFF. In DNA form, the CDR3 reads TGTGCCAGCAGCTACGATACGGCGACAGGGTTGAACACTGAAGCTTTCTTT.

This clone was picked up a small number of times. The V call is TRBV4-3, the J call TRBJ1-1, with D uncertain. Trimming stripped 2 bases from V and 4 bases from J, with 14 bases between. CDR1 is LGHNA, CDR2 YSLEER, per germline. CDR3 length: 15 amino acids. CDR3 DNA sequence: TGCGCCAGCAGCCAAAGAACGGGATGGAGCACTGAAGCTTTCTTT. Residues: CASSQRTGWSTEAFF.